Listed below are T cell receptor beta chains from one sample, sequenced in a study of brain T cells in children with intractable seizures. Assay used: immunoSEQ multiplex PCR; TCRdb lists only in-frame clones, some missing. The profile covers just over 5,000 clones, with 92% appearing a single time and under 2% taken by the ten largest. This sample comprised resected brain tissue, obtained at surgery. These receptors were collected from a boy under two years old with focal cortical dysplasia and intractable seizures. The CDR3 runs from the conserved cysteine through the conserved F or W. The D gene is left open where the match is weak. The size field is filled for only some rows; it gives once, few, many or a size class.

NA,NA,TRBV6-4,TRBJ2-3,TGTGCCAGCAGTGACTCTAGCAGCACAGATACGCAGTATTTT,CASSDSSSTDTQYF
NA,NA,TRBV7-9,TRBJ1-2,TGTGCCAGCAGCCCCGCCCGGGTAAATGGCTACACCTTC,CASSPARVNGYTF
NA,NA,TRBV6-5,TRBJ2-7,TGTGCCAGCAGTTACTCTACGGGGGCTGGAAACGAGCAGTACTTC,CASSYSTGAGNEQYF
NA,NA,TRBV5-1,TRBJ1-1,TGCGCCAGCAGCTTTAACAGGACTGAAGCTTTCTTT,CASSFNRTEAFF
NA,NA,TRBV24-1,TRBJ1-1,TGTGCCACCAGTGATTTATATGAAACAGAAGCTTTCTTT,CATSDLYETEAFF
NA,NA,TRBV7-9,TRBJ1-1,TGTGCCAGCAGCTTAGAGAGCGGCGTGGGCCAGTACACTGAAGCTTTCTTT,CASSLESGVGQYTEAFF
NA,NA,TRBV10-2,TRBJ2-7,TGCGCCAGCATCGGCAGCTTTAGCTCCTACGAGCAGTACTTC,CASIGSFSSYEQYF
NA,TRBD2,TRBV7-6,TRBJ2-5,TGTGCCAGCATCCCAGTAGCGGGGGAAGGGGAGACCCAGTACTTC,CASIPVAGEGETQYF
NA,TRBD2,TRBV28,TRBJ2-2,TGTGCCAGCAGCCCCCTAGCGGGAGCTGGCACCGGGGAGCTGTTTTTT,CASSPLAGAGTGELFF
NA,NA,TRBV10-3,TRBJ1-6,TGTGCCATCAGTGGAACAGAAGATAATTCACCCCTCCACTTT,CAISGTEDNSPLHF
NA,NA,TRBV9,TRBJ1-2,TGTGCCAGCAGCGTCCGGGGGGCTGTGAACTATGGCTACACCTTC,CASSVRGAVNYGYTF
NA,TRBD2,TRBV2,TRBJ2-1,TGTGCCAGCACCGGGACTAGCGGGAGTAACGCCTACAATGAGCAGTTCTTC,CASTGTSGSNAYNEQFF
NA,NA,TRBV2,TRBJ1-6,TGTGCCAGCAGGGCGGGGGGGAATTCACCCCTCCACTTT,CASRAGGNSPLHF
NA,NA,TRBV7-2,TRBJ1-1,TGTGCCAGCAGCTTATTAGGCAGGAACACTGAAGCTTTCTTT,CASSLLGRNTEAFF
NA,TRBD2,TRBV4-1,TRBJ2-5,TGCGCCAGCAGCCGGGGACTAGTTGGGGGCCAAGAGACCCAGTACTTC,CASSRGLVGGQETQYF
NA,NA,TRBV4-1,TRBJ2-7,TGCGCCAGCAGCCGGGCGGTTCTCTCCTACGAGCAGTACTTC,CASSRAVLSYEQYF
NA,TRBD1,TRBV27,TRBJ1-2,TGTGCCAGCAGTTTACGCCGGACAGGTTATGGCTACACCTTC,CASSLRRTGYGYTF
NA,TRBD2,TRBV13,TRBJ2-7,TGTGCCAGCAGCTCCACGGGACTAGGCTCCGAGCAGTACTTC,CASSSTGLGSEQYF
NA,NA,TRBV11-1,TRBJ2-2,TGTGCCAGCAGCTTATCGCACCCGAACACCGGGGAGCTGTTTTTT,CASSLSHPNTGELFF
NA,TRBD1,TRBV28,TRBJ2-2,TGTGCCAGCCAGGACAGGGTCGAGACCGGGGAGCTGTTTTTT,CASQDRVETGELFF
NA,TRBD1,TRBV9,TRBJ1-1,TGTGCCAGCAGCGTATCCACCTTGGACAGGGGGCTAATGAACACTGAAGCTTTCTTT,CASSVSTLDRGLMNTEAFF
NA,NA,TRBV6-2/TRBV6-3,TRBJ2-7,TGTGCCAGCAGTAAACGGAGACAGGCCCTCTACGAGCAGTACTTC,CASSKRRQALYEQYF
few,NA,TRBV7-9,TRBJ1-5,TGTGCCAGCAGCTTAGGGCACAATCAGCCCCAGCATTTT,CASSLGHNQPQHF
NA,TRBD1,TRBV6-5,TRBJ2-7,TGTGCCAGCAGTTACTCGCGCGGGACAGGTCCCCTCGAGCAGTACTTC,CASSYSRGTGPLEQYF
NA,NA,TRBV10-2,TRBJ2-3,TGCGCCAGCAGTGAGGTCTCTGAAACGCAGTATTTT,CASSEVSETQYF
NA,NA,TRBV12-3/TRBV12-4,TRBJ1-1,TGTGCCAGCTCCGAAGCTTTCTTT,CASSEAFF
few,TRBD1,TRBV4-2,TRBJ1-5,TGTGCCAGCAGCCAACCCCTCCGGACAGGGGGCAATCAGCCCCAGCATTTT,CASSQPLRTGGNQPQHF
NA,NA,TRBV5-1,TRBJ2-3,TGCGCCAGCAGCCGTAGGACGGGAATCGATACGCAGTATTTT,CASSRRTGIDTQYF